This T cell receptor beta chain was profiled in a study of vaccination and CD4 T cells after COVID-19. The CDR3 length is 15 residues. Trimming took 1 base from V and 0 from J, leaving 7 bases between them. Germline loops: CDR1 SGHVS, CDR2 FQNEAQ. On this clonotype: Antigen unknown.

Treatment: approximately nine-day PBMC culture with coronavirus spike peptide pools or control peptides (ViraFEST assay). Patients returned positive PCR results between March and December 2020, earlier than US Alpha, Beta and Delta variants. Per well, approximately 2.1 million PBMCs were cultured in the presence of about 10 IU/ml IL-2 and around 9.5 ug/ml peptide pools. CD4+ T cells that had been cultured provided DNA sequenced with the Oncomine TCR Beta short-read assay. TCRdb ran MiXCR on the PCR reads and lists one entry per CDR3 protein. This table holds over 9,500 distinct CDR3 sequences, less than 55% found once.

The sample here was cultured CD4+ T cells from blood, taken after SARS-CoV-2 vaccination. The J gene is TRBJ1-5, the V gene TRBV7-8; D remains unclear. The origin of this receptor is a human donor with COVID-19. CDR3 residues: CASSLVGNSNQPQHF. The CDR3 DNA reads TGTGCCAGCAGCTTAGTAGGAAATAGCAATCAGCCCCAGCATTTT.